The T cell receptor (beta chain) under discussion was sequenced for a study of T cell responses to AZD1222 COVID-19 vaccine. Overall study findings and caveats: Spike-specific TCRs gained breadth and depth after people received two AZD1222 doses. Females outnumbered males among donors, who were mostly white British; clonal diversity was possibly underestimated. Every sample of the repertoires postdated the peak T cell response. Reportedly, close to half of spike-specific TCRs are directed against unmutated variant regions.

Clones were sequenced by immunoSEQ multiplex PCR, and TCRdb holds only the in-frame ones, with some missing. Of roughly 50,000 clones in the sample, around 80% are singletons; the top ten hold approximately 6.3%. A note on this clone: The antigen remains unidentified.

The receptor's source is an adult in good health. Sequencing used peripheral blood, obtained on day 0 of AZD1222 vaccination.

The DNA of the CDR3 is TGTGCCAGCAGCCGAGGCGGGACAGGGACCCAAGAGACCCAGTACTTC. Protein product: CASSRGGTGTQETQYF. The J gene is TRBJ2-5, the V gene TRBV7-8; 9 bases are shared with TRBD1. This CDR3 contains 16 residues. With V trimmed by 5 bases and J by 1 base, 8 bases remained unmatched. Germline loops: CDR1 SGHVS, CDR2 FQNEAQ.